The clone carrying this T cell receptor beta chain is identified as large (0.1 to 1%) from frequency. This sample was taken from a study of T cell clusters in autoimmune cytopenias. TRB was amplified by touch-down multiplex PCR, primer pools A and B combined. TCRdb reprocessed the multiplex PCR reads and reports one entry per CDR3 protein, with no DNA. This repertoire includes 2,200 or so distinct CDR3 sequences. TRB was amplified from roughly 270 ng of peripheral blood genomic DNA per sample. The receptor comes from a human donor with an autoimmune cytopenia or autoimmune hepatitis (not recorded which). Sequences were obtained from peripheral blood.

The CDR3 here is CSVEGIRDRVYGYTF. The chain couples TRBV29-1 to TRBJ1-2; TCRdb picks TRBD1, but there is no DNA to check that call. Per the germline V gene, CDR1 is SQVTM and CDR2 is ANQGSEA. The CDR3 is made up of 15 amino acids.